This T cell receptor (beta chain) was recovered during a study of cytomegalovirus exposure and HLA in healthy donors. Germline lookup yields CDR1 MNHEY and CDR2 SMNVEV (reference sequence). The CDR3 totals 15 residues. With 4 bases clipped from V and 4 bases from J, the junction kept 8 bases outside the gene matches. Note on this clone: Its target is unknown.

Sequencing used immunoSEQ multiplex PCR; TCRdb keeps in-frame clones, though not all of them. The sample carries 120,000 to 150,000 clones, around four fifths recorded once. Study-level findings and limits: The study recorded over 150 TCR beta chains that were cytomegalovirus-associated.

Among the 110 or so subjects of the validation cohort, separate from the roughly 600-subject first cohort, were the donors. J is TRBJ2-7 and V is TRBV27, with 9 bases that match TRBD1. The TCR was taken from a woman in her twenties or thirties in good health and CMV-seronegative. Source material: PBMCs. CDR3 sequence (DNA): TGTGCCAGCAGTTCCCCCGGGACAGGGTTTTACGAGCAGTACTTC. Its translation: CASSSPGTGFYEQYF.